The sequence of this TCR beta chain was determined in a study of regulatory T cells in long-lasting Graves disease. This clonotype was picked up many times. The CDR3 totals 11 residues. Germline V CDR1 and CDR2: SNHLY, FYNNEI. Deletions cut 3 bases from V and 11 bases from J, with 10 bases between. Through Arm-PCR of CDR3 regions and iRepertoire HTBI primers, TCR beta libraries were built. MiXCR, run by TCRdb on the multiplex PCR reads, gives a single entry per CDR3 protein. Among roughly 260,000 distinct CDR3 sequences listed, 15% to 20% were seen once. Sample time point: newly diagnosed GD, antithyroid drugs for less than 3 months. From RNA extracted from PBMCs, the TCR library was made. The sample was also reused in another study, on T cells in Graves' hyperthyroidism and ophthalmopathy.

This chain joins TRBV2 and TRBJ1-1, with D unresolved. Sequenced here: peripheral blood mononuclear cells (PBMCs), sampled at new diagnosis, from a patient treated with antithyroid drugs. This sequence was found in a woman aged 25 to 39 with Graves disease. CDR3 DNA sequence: TGTGCCAGCAGTGATCGGGGTGAGGCTTTCTTT. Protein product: CASSDRGEAFF.